This T cell receptor beta chain was identified in a study of molecular identifiers for immune sequencing clone quantification. Study results and caveats: Molecules of identical TCR sharing a barcode could underestimate highly expanded clone sizes.

A single record per CDR3 protein comes from TCRdb applying MiXCR to the PCR reads. The sample contains approximately 590,000 distinct CDR3 sequences, about 25% of which appear only once. About this clonotype: Its antigen is unidentified. This may come from a read error, since a much larger clone is one base off.

Per the germline V gene, CDR1 is MNHEY and CDR2 is SMNVEV (reference sequence). The CDR3 length is 15 residues. V lost 10 bases to trimming and J lost 2 bases; unmatched junction nucleotides: 10. The rearrangement links TRBV27 to TRBJ1-5, with 8 bases aligning to TRBD1. This clonotype originated in a human donor in good health. Some libraries in this study had Jurkat cell RNA spiked in. The sequenced sample was naive CD8+ T cells from blood, with Jurkat cell RNA spiked in. Subset: FACS-sorted CD8+CD4-CCR7+CD45RA+ naive T cells. The CDR3 region has the DNA TGTGCCAACAGGGAAGGGACAGGTGGCAATCAGCCCCAGCATTTT. Protein product: CANREGTGGNQPQHF.